This passage covers 29 T cell receptor beta chains from one sample sequenced in a study of T cells after yellow fever vaccination. TCRdb independently ran MiXCR on the 5' RACE reads; one entry per CDR3 protein. This table holds approximately 450,000 distinct CDR3 sequences, around a sixth found once. Source: PBMCs, taken before the yellow fever booster vaccination. The source is a young man who received the YFV17D yellow fever vaccine.

Only a few counts were recorded for this clonotype. The chain is built from TRBV5-1 and TRBJ2-1; 8 nucleotides match TRBD1. Germline CDR1 reads SGHRS; CDR2 reads YFSETQ. V was clipped by 7 bases and J by 5 bases; unmatched bases: 20. This CDR3 is built from 18 residues. As DNA, the CDR3 is TGCGCCAGCTCCCCCGAGGGATCCCCGGGACAGGTGAACAATGAGCAGTTCTTC. It yields the protein CASSPEGSPGQVNNEQFF. Using reference TRBV5-1 and TRBJ2-1 for the parts outside the CDR3, the full variable domain is KAGVTQTPRYLIKTRGQQVTLSCSPISGHRSVSWYQQTPGQGLQFLFEYFSETQRNKGNFPGRFSGRQFSNSRSEMNVSTLELGDSALYLCASSPEGSPGQVNNEQFFGPGTRLTVL.

Remarks on this clonotype: A read error may explain this, as a much larger clone is one base away. V usage is TRBV3-1 and J usage is TRBJ2-7; D unresolved. Germline assignment: CDR1 LGHDT and CDR2 YNNKEL (reference sequence). The CDR3 runs to 12 residues. V shed 3 bases and J shed 0 bases, with 3 bases lying between them. The CDR3 nucleotides read TGTGCCAGCAGCCACGGCTCCTACGAGCAGTACTTC. It encodes CASSHGSYEQYF.

The rearrangement uses TRBV11-2 and TRBJ2-5, with D uncertain. The CDR3 loop spans 13 amino acids. CDR1 and CDR2 from the germline V gene are SGHAT and FQNNGV. Trimming removed 2 bases from V and 6 bases from J, with 10 bases in between. The CDR3: CASSLLWGKTQYF. In DNA form, the CDR3 reads TGTGCCAGCAGCTTATTATGGGGAAAGACCCAGTACTTC. The complete variable domain, with remaining parts taken from reference TRBV11-2 and TRBJ2-5, reads EAGVAQSPRYKIIEKRQSVAFWCNPISGHATLYWYQQILGQGPKLLIQFQNNGVVDDSQLPKDRFSAERLKGVDSTLKIQPAKLEDSAVYLCASSLLWGKTQYFGPGTRLLVL.

The rearrangement joins TRBV5-6 to TRBJ1-6; no reliable D call. V lost 4 bases to trimming and J lost 4 bases, with 15 bases between them. The CDR3 runs to 16 residues. The V gene's germline CDR1 is SGHDT and CDR2 YYEEEE. This CDR3 reads CASSRRGLGYNSPLHF. The CDR3 nucleotides are TGTGCCAGCAGCAGACGCGGCCTCGGGTATAATTCACCCCTCCACTTT.

V gene TRBV4-1 combines with J gene TRBJ1-2, with D uncertain. V was cut by 1 base and J by 2 bases, with 11 bases left in between. The CDR3 consists of 15 residues. The germline V gene encodes CDR1 MGHRA and CDR2 YSYEKL. CDR3: CASSQGRRGNYGYTF. CDR3 coding DNA: TGCGCCAGCAGCCAAGGGAGGCGAGGGAACTATGGCTACACCTTC.

This clonotype was found a few times. The chain combines TRBV12-3 or TRBV12-4 with TRBJ1-2; tentatively, D is TRBD1 (5 bases). V gave up 6 bases and J gave up 4 bases, with 12 bases separating them. The CDR3 length is 13 residues. The CDR3 protein is CASSREGTYGYTF. CDR3 in DNA: TGTGCCAGCAGCCGCGAGGGGACCTATGGCTACACCTTC.

There are many counts of this clonotype. The chain has TRBV7-2 and TRBJ2-3; no clear D. V lost 7 bases, J lost 6 bases, and 14 bases lay in between. Germline CDR1 SGHTA, CDR2 FQGNSA. The length of the CDR3 is 13 residues. The CDR3 protein is CASTLSPSDTQYF. In DNA, the CDR3 is TGTGCCAGCACCCTATCCCCGTCGGATACGCAGTATTTT.

This clonotype came up a few times. The chain has TRBV9 and TRBJ2-1; 8 bases are a match to TRBD2. This CDR3 contains 15 residues. Germline V gene data show CDR1 as SGDLS and CDR2 as YYNGEE. V was pared by 0 bases and J by 4 bases, with 3 bases of the junction left unmatched. The CDR3 sequence: CASSVGAGAYNEQFF. As DNA, the CDR3 is TGTGCCAGCAGCGTAGGAGCGGGGGCTTACAATGAGCAGTTCTTC.

This clonotype appeared a few times. The CDR3 reads CASSSLRRGSGELFF. Here the CDR3 DNA reads TGTGCCAGCAGCTCATTACGTAGGGGCTCCGGGGAGCTGTTTTTT. The chain links TRBV7-9 to TRBJ2-2, with a weak D call TRBD1 (5 bases). The ends were cut back, 4 bases at V and 6 bases at J, with 15 bases in the middle. This CDR3 contains 15 residues. In germline, CDR1 is SEHNR, CDR2 FQNEAQ (reference sequence).

In this sample, this clonotype turned up a few times. The chain links TRBV6-6 to TRBJ2-3; 9 bases are shared with TRBD2. CDR3 size: 15 residues. CDR1 and CDR2 (germline): MNHNY, SVGAGI (reference sequence). V gave up 6 bases and J gave up 2 bases; unmatched junction bases: 6. CDR3 sequence reads: CASRGAGGITDTQYF. The CDR3, as DNA: TGTGCCAGCAGAGGAGCGGGGGGAATCACAGATACGCAGTATTTT.

This rearrangement joins TRBV6-5 to TRBJ1-1; 7 nucleotides agree with TRBD1. The CDR3 covers 13 residues. Germline loops: CDR1 MNHEY, CDR2 SVGAGI. V shed 0 bases and J 6 bases; nucleotides not matched to a gene: 1. CDR3 amino acids: CASSYSQGSEAFF. Written as DNA, the CDR3 is TGTGCCAGCAGTTACTCACAGGGGTCTGAAGCTTTCTTT.

This clonotype was seen a few times. The rearrangement links TRBV20-1 to TRBJ2-7; D is unresolved. CDR1 and CDR2 from the germline V gene are DFQATT and SNEGSKA (reference sequence). V lost 0 bases and J lost 6, with 12 bases in between. The CDR3 extends over 13 amino acids. This CDR3 reads CSARDRIDGEQYV. The DNA for the CDR3 is TGCAGTGCTAGAGATCGGATAGATGGCGAGCAGTACGTC.

This clonotype was detected a few times. V and J are TRBV5-1 and TRBJ2-7; TRBD1 matches 9 bases. CDR1 SGHRS and CDR2 YFSETQ come from the germline V gene. Trimming at V came to 1 base and at J to 3 bases, leaving 5 bases not matched to a gene. This CDR3 comprises 15 residues. CDR3 in amino acids: CASSLSPGQGYEQYF. The CDR3 DNA reads as TGCGCCAGCAGCTTGTCTCCGGGACAGGGCTACGAGCAGTACTTC.

This clonotype was observed a few times. The chain employs TRBV9 and TRBJ2-2; the match to TRBD2 covers 7 bases. With 0 bases clipped from V and 6 bases from J, the junction kept 8 bases outside the gene matches. The length of the CDR3 is 16 residues. Germline CDR1 reads SGDLS; CDR2 reads YYNGEE. This CDR3 is CASSVAPFGLAGELFF. Here the CDR3 DNA reads TGTGCCAGCAGCGTAGCCCCCTTCGGACTAGCCGGGGAGCTGTTTTTT. The whole variable domain, remainder taken from reference TRBV9 and TRBJ2-2, is DSGVTQTPKHLITATGQRVTLRCSPRSGDLSVYWYQQSLDQGLQFLIQYYNGEERAKGNILERFSAQQFPDLHSELNLSSLELGDSALYFCASSVAPFGLAGELFFGEGSRLTVL.

The rearrangement uses TRBV5-6 and TRBJ2-4, with D possibly TRBD2 on 6 matching bases. The CDR3 covers 16 residues. Germline V gives CDR1 SGHDT, CDR2 YYEEEE. V was clipped by 0 bases and J by 1 base, with 11 bases between them. CDR3 sequence: CASSLGRLVAKNIQYF. The CDR3 DNA reads TGTGCCAGCAGCTTGGGGCGACTAGTGGCCAAAAACATTCAGTACTTC.

This clonotype was seen a few times. The V call is TRBV7-9, the J call TRBJ2-7, with 10 bases identical to TRBD2. J was trimmed by 6 bases and V by 1 base; bases with no gene match: 3. CDR1 is SEHNR, CDR2 FQNEAQ, per germline (reference sequence). The CDR3 runs 14 residues. The DNA of the CDR3 is TGTGCCAGCAGCTTAGGGCTAGCGGGGGCCGAGCAGTACGTC. Its protein product is CASSLGLAGAEQYV.

This clonotype was recorded a few times. The chain uses TRBV7-2 and TRBJ1-6; D uncertain. Germline V lookup: CDR1 SGHTA, CDR2 FQGNSA. The CDR3 extends over 12 amino acids. V lost 5 bases and J 11 bases, leaving 10 bases between the germline ends. CDR3 sequence: CASSHGPPPLHF. Written as DNA, the CDR3 is TGTGCCAGCAGCCACGGGCCGCCACCCCTCCACTTT.

The chain has TRBV20-1 and TRBJ1-1; maybe TRBD1 (6 bases). The V end was cut by 0 bases, the J end by 4 bases, with 9 bases between. The germline V gene encodes CDR1 DFQATT and CDR2 SNEGSKA (reference sequence). CDR3 length: 13 residues. Written as DNA, the CDR3 is TGCAGTGCTAGAGAGGGGGGCCTCACTGAAGCTTTCTTT. The encoded protein is CSAREGGLTEAFF.

This sequence joins TRBV2 and TRBJ2-1; unclear D gene. Trimming shortened V by 7 bases and J by 8 bases, and 12 bases separated the two germline ends. Germline V gene sequence: CDR1 SNHLY, CDR2 FYNNEI. This CDR3 comprises 12 residues. The CDR3 sequence: CASNADDHEQFF. The CDR3 DNA reads TGTGCCAGCAATGCCGATGATCATGAGCAGTTCTTC.

This clonotype was counted a few times. The genes are TRBV4-3 and TRBJ2-5, with a possible D match to TRBD2 (5 bases). The CDR3 has 14 residues. V lost 3 bases and J 1 base, leaving 9 bases between the germline ends. Germline V gene lookup returns CDR1 LGHNA and CDR2 YSLEER. In nucleotides, the CDR3 is TGCGCCAGCAGCCAGTGGGCGGGCCAAGAGACCCAGTACTTC. Translated, it gives CASSQWAGQETQYF.

Details on this clonotype: A read error may account for a junction end that differs from germline. The V call is TRBV12-3 or TRBV12-4, the J call TRBJ2-3, with 12 bases identical to TRBD2. The CDR3 extends over 15 amino acids. Written as DNA, the CDR3 is TGTGCCAGCAGTCTAGCGGGGGGGGACCCAGATACGCAGTATTTT. As protein: CASSLAGGDPDTQYF.

This clonotype has just a few counts. V gene TRBV4-1 combines with J gene TRBJ2-1, with D uncertain. Looked up from germline, CDR1 is MGHRA and CDR2 is YSYEKL. The ends were cut back, 2 bases at V and 5 bases at J, with 16 bases in the middle. The CDR3 contains 16 residues. CDR3 protein: CASSQSVGRYDNEQFF. As DNA, the CDR3 is TGCGCCAGCAGCCAATCGGTTGGACGATACGACAATGAGCAGTTCTTC.

This sequence joins TRBV5-1 and TRBJ2-3, with D perhaps matching TRBD2 (5 bases). The germline CDR1 and CDR2 sequences are SGHRS and YFSETQ. Trimming left V 5 bases short and J 2 bases short, with 12 bases between. The CDR3 is made up of 14 amino acids. The CDR3 protein is CASSPGLDTDTQYF. The CDR3 DNA sequence: TGCGCCAGCAGTCCGGGGTTAGACACAGATACGCAGTATTTT. The full variable domain, completed using reference TRBV5-1 and TRBJ2-3, is KAGVTQTPRYLIKTRGQQVTLSCSPISGHRSVSWYQQTPGQGLQFLFEYFSETQRNKGNFPGRFSGRQFSNSRSEMNVSTLELGDSALYLCASSPGLDTDTQYFGPGTRLTVL.

The genes are TRBV20-1 and TRBJ2-3; maybe TRBD1 (7 bases). The CDR3 is 12 amino acids. The germline V and J ends were trimmed by 4 bases and 7 bases, with 12 bases remaining between them. Germline-derived CDR1 and CDR2 are DFQATT and SNEGSKA (reference sequence). CDR3 nucleotides: TGCAGTGCTATCGACAGGGACTATACGCAGTATTTT. Translated: CSAIDRDYTQYF.

This clonotype has just a few counts. The chain couples TRBV7-9 to TRBJ2-7; TRBD1 agrees at 9 bases. J was trimmed by 4 bases and V by 6 bases; bases with no gene match: 13. From germline, CDR1 is SEHNR and CDR2 FQNEAQ (reference sequence). The CDR3 spans 16 residues. CDR3: CASSPDPGQGPYEQYV. Written as DNA, the CDR3 is TGTGCCAGCAGTCCAGACCCGGGACAGGGCCCTTACGAGCAGTACGTC.

This chain links TRBV7-9 with TRBJ2-7, with 8 bases that match TRBD1. Germline CDR1 and CDR2: SEHNR and FQNEAQ (reference sequence). V was pared by 5 bases and J by 3 bases, with 9 bases of the junction left unmatched. The length of the CDR3 is 15 residues. The DNA for the CDR3 is TGTGCCAGCAGCCAGGAAGGACAGGGTTACTACGAGCAGTACTTC. It translates to CASSQEGQGYYEQYF.

This clonotype was recorded a few times. The gene calls are TRBV5-1 and TRBJ2-3, with D perhaps TRBD1 or TRBD2 (5 bases each). This CDR3 spans 18 amino acids. Germline V CDR1 and CDR2: SGHRS, YFSETQ. The V gene lost 0 bases and the J gene lost 1 base, with 18 bases spanning the gap. The DNA for the CDR3 is TGCGCCAGCAGCTTGGAGGGTACGCCGTTGGGACGCACAGATACGCAGTATTTT. Protein: CASSLEGTPLGRTDTQYF.

The chain carries TRBV20-1 and TRBJ1-5; D gene uncertain. The CDR3 loop spans 12 amino acids. Germline CDR1 reads DFQATT; CDR2 reads SNEGSKA (reference sequence). With 3 bases removed from V and 6 bases from J, the gap between germline ends came to 9 bases. CDR3 DNA: TGCAGTGCTAGCGGGAACTTTCAGCCCCAGCATTTT. Translating it yields CSASGNFQPQHF.

The CDR3 here is CASCRGYEQYV. CDR3 coding DNA: TGTGCCAGCTGCAGGGGGTACGAGCAGTACGTC. V and J are TRBV6-5 and TRBJ2-7, with 7 nucleotides matching TRBD1. Germline V gene lookup returns CDR1 MNHEY and CDR2 SVGAGI. V shed 8 bases, J shed 4 bases, and the junction held 2 bases outside the gene matches. The CDR3 is made up of 11 amino acids.